This T cell receptor beta chain originates from a study of blood T cell repertoires in COVID-19. Background on the study: In each case, the material was cDNA or gDNA derived from T cells, B-cell-depleted T cells, or PBMCs.

The authors' processing: Quantification of nucleated cells was approximated via reference gene primer amplification. Generated by immunoSEQ multiplex PCR, the TCRdb table keeps only in-frame clones and is missing some. V, J and clone size are taken as reported in that table, and D and trimming were inferred from the DNA itself. The sample consists of more than 250,000 clones, approximately 88% of them appearing once. Patients at the Seattle site were enrolled during active infection and followed longitudinally. The CDR3 sequence is 18 residues long. Germline CDR1 MNHEY, CDR2 SMNVEV (reference sequence). V lost 5 bases to trimming and J lost 4 bases; unmatched junction nucleotides: 14.

Sequenced input: peripheral blood. This clonotype was sampled from a woman aged 30 to 39 with COVID-19, enrolled during active disease. The V gene is TRBV27, the J gene TRBJ2-3; TRBD1 agrees at 11 bases. The CDR3 region is CASSAIGAKGQGADTQYF. CDR3 sequence (DNA): TGTGCCAGCAGTGCCATCGGAGCAAAGGGACAGGGGGCAGATACGCAGTATTTT.